Following are 16 T cell receptor beta chains from one sample sequenced in a study of shared clonotypes between healthy human individuals. The data were produced by immunoSEQ multiplex PCR, yet TCRdb's version contains in-frame clones alone and is incomplete. Among about 680,000 clones listed, around 78% were seen once. What was sequenced was memory CD4+ T cells sorted from blood. The subset here: CD45RA-negative fraction. These receptors all stem from a woman aged 30 to 39 in good health.

V and J are TRBV6-5 and TRBJ1-2; D is undetermined. This CDR3 is 12 amino acids long. Germline V gives CDR1 MNHEY, CDR2 SVGAGI. The germline V and J ends were trimmed by 2 bases and 6 bases, with 7 bases remaining between them. The CDR3 region has the DNA TGTGCCAGCAGTTACAGCCAGAATGGCTACACCTTC. This translates into CASSYSQNGYTF.

The count of this clone is one. Other nucleotide sequences from this sample produce the same CDR3. This CDR3 reads CASSVDTSSYNEQFF. The CDR3 region has the DNA TGCGCCAGCAGCGTCGACACGAGCTCCTACAATGAGCAGTTCTTC. The J gene is TRBJ2-1, the V gene TRBV5-1; D gene uncertain. The V end lost 4 bases, the J end lost 0 bases, and 11 bases lay between the germline ends. The germline CDR1 and CDR2 sequences are SGHRS and YFSETQ. This CDR3 spans 15 amino acids.

The V gene is TRBV9, the J gene TRBJ2-2, with 11 nucleotides matching TRBD1. Losses at the gene ends were 3 bases for V and 6 bases for J; bases not matched to a gene: 4. Germline V gene data show CDR1 as SGDLS and CDR2 as YYNGEE. The CDR3 has 15 residues. The CDR3 sequence: CASSGTGGFPGELFF. Written as DNA, the CDR3 is TGTGCCAGCAGCGGGACAGGGGGCTTCCCCGGGGAGCTGTTTTTT.

The rearrangement links TRBV15 to TRBJ1-2; TRBD1 is a possible D gene (5 bases). This CDR3 is 13 amino acids long. Germline V gene data show CDR1 as LNHNV and CDR2 as YYDKDF (reference sequence). With 5 bases removed from V and 6 bases from J, the gap between germline ends came to 13 bases. The CDR3 sequence: CATSRRGVDGYTF. The CDR3 region has the DNA TGTGCCACCAGCCGCCGGGGCGTAGATGGCTACACCTTC. The full variable domain, its missing parts supplied by reference TRBV15 and TRBJ1-2, is DAMVIQNPRYQVTQFGKPVTLSCSQTLNHNVMYWYQQKSSQAPKLLFHYYDKDFNNEADTPDNFQSRRPNTSFCFLDIRSPGLGDTAMYLCATSRRGVDGYTFGSGTRLTVV.

This clone turned up a few times. The chain uses TRBV4-1 and TRBJ1-1, with D uncertain. Germline V gives CDR1 MGHRA, CDR2 YSYEKL. V shed 1 base and J shed 0 bases, with 3 bases lying between them. This CDR3 has 13 residues. The CDR3, as DNA: TGCGCCAGCAGCCAAGGGGTGAACACTGAAGCTTTCTTT. Protein sequence: CASSQGVNTEAFF.

J is TRBJ2-3 and V is TRBV6-5, with D perhaps matching TRBD2 (6 bases). Germline CDR1 reads MNHEY; CDR2 reads SVGAGI. Trimming took 2 bases from V and 3 from J, leaving 12 bases between them. This CDR3 is 15 amino acids long. The CDR3, as DNA: TGTGCCAGCAGTTACGGGTTGGGGGGAACAGATACGCAGTATTTT. Translating it yields CASSYGLGGTDTQYF.

This clone was observed once. This chain connects TRBV7-2 to TRBJ1-1; D unresolved. The CDR3 loop spans 14 amino acids. From germline, CDR1 is SGHTA and CDR2 FQGNSA. V was cut by 5 bases and J by 0 bases, with 10 bases left in between. This CDR3 reads CASSTDTLNTEAFF. For the CDR3, the DNA is TGTGCCAGCAGCACAGACACTTTGAACACTGAAGCTTTCTTT.

DNA for the CDR3: TGTGCCTGGAGAACTGCGGGGCGGAATGAAAAACTGTTTTTT. This codes for CAWRTAGRNEKLFF. The chain combines TRBV30 with TRBJ1-4, with D perhaps matching TRBD1 (5 bases). Germline values: CDR1 GTSNPN, CDR2 SVGIG (reference sequence). Trimming stripped 3 bases from V and 5 bases from J, with 13 bases between. This CDR3 is built from 14 residues.

This clone was seen a handful of times. The chain combines TRBV10-3 with TRBJ1-5, with TRBD1 as a possible D gene (5 bases). Germline values: CDR1 ENHRY, CDR2 SYGVKD. V was clipped by 0 bases and J by 6 bases, with 6 bases between them. CDR3 length equals 13 residues. CDR3: CAISESGGQPQHF. The CDR3, as DNA: TGTGCCATCAGTGAGTCCGGGGGTCAGCCCCAGCATTTT.

The chain links TRBV2 to TRBJ1-1; 7 nucleotides line up with TRBD1. Germline CDR1 is SNHLY and CDR2 is FYNNEI. The J segment lost 4 bases and the V segment lost 0 bases, leaving 5 bases of the junction unmatched. This CDR3 has 15 amino acids. CDR3 residues: CASSEAEGATTEAFF. CDR3 bases: TGTGCCAGCAGTGAAGCGGAGGGGGCGACCACTGAAGCTTTCTTT.

V usage is TRBV28 and J usage is TRBJ2-7; D remains unclear. V lost 5 bases and J lost 2, with 13 bases in between. The CDR3 covers 14 residues. Germline lookup yields CDR1 MDHEN and CDR2 SYDVKM. CDR3 DNA: TGTGCCAGCAGTCCCGGACGGGCTCCCTACGAGCAGTACTTC. Translating it yields CASSPGRAPYEQYF.

The V call is TRBV11-3, the J call TRBJ2-2; maybe TRBD2 (5 bases). Germline values: CDR1 SGHNT, CDR2 YENEEA. The V end lost 5 bases, the J end lost 4 bases, and 8 bases lay between the germline ends. This CDR3 has 13 residues. The CDR3 nucleotides read TGTGCCAGCAGCCCTGAGGGCACCGGGGAGCTGTTTTTT. It is translated as CASSPEGTGELFF.

This chain joins TRBV29-1 and TRBJ2-1; possibly TRBD1 for D (5 bases). This CDR3 comprises 12 residues. Germline V CDR1 and CDR2: SQVTM, ANQGSEA. V lost 5 bases, J lost 8 bases, and 13 bases lay in between. The CDR3: CSVHMGRDEQFF. In DNA form, the CDR3 reads TGCAGCGTTCACATGGGGCGCGATGAGCAGTTCTTC.

The chain recombines TRBV28 with TRBJ2-3, with D perhaps assigned TRBD1 or TRBD2 (7 bases each). Trimming cost V 5 bases and J 4 bases, with 16 bases left between them. This CDR3 has 15 residues. CDR1 MDHEN and CDR2 SYDVKM come from the germline V gene. The CDR3 region has the DNA TGTGCCAGCAGTCTACCCAGGGGGGGCCCAGATACGCAGTATTTT. This translates into CASSLPRGGPDTQYF.

This rearrangement joins TRBV11-2 to TRBJ2-2; D is possibly TRBD1 or TRBD2 (5 bases each). The CDR3 sequence is 16 residues long. V was pared by 5 bases and J by 3 bases, with 16 bases between. CDR1 and CDR2 from the germline V gene are SGHAT and FQNNGV. The CDR3 sequence is CASSPYLTGHTGELFF. The CDR3, as DNA: TGTGCCAGCAGCCCATACTTAACGGGACACACCGGGGAGCTGTTTTTT.

This clone came up once. This chain's CDR3 is CASSSPRYGTEAFF. DNA of the CDR3: TGTGCCAGCAGCTCCCCCCGCTACGGCACTGAAGCTTTCTTT. The chain is built from TRBV11-2 and TRBJ1-1; no firm D call. The CDR3 has 14 amino acids. V lost 4 bases, J lost 4 bases, and 13 bases lay in between. CDR1 and CDR2 from the germline V gene are SGHAT and FQNNGV.